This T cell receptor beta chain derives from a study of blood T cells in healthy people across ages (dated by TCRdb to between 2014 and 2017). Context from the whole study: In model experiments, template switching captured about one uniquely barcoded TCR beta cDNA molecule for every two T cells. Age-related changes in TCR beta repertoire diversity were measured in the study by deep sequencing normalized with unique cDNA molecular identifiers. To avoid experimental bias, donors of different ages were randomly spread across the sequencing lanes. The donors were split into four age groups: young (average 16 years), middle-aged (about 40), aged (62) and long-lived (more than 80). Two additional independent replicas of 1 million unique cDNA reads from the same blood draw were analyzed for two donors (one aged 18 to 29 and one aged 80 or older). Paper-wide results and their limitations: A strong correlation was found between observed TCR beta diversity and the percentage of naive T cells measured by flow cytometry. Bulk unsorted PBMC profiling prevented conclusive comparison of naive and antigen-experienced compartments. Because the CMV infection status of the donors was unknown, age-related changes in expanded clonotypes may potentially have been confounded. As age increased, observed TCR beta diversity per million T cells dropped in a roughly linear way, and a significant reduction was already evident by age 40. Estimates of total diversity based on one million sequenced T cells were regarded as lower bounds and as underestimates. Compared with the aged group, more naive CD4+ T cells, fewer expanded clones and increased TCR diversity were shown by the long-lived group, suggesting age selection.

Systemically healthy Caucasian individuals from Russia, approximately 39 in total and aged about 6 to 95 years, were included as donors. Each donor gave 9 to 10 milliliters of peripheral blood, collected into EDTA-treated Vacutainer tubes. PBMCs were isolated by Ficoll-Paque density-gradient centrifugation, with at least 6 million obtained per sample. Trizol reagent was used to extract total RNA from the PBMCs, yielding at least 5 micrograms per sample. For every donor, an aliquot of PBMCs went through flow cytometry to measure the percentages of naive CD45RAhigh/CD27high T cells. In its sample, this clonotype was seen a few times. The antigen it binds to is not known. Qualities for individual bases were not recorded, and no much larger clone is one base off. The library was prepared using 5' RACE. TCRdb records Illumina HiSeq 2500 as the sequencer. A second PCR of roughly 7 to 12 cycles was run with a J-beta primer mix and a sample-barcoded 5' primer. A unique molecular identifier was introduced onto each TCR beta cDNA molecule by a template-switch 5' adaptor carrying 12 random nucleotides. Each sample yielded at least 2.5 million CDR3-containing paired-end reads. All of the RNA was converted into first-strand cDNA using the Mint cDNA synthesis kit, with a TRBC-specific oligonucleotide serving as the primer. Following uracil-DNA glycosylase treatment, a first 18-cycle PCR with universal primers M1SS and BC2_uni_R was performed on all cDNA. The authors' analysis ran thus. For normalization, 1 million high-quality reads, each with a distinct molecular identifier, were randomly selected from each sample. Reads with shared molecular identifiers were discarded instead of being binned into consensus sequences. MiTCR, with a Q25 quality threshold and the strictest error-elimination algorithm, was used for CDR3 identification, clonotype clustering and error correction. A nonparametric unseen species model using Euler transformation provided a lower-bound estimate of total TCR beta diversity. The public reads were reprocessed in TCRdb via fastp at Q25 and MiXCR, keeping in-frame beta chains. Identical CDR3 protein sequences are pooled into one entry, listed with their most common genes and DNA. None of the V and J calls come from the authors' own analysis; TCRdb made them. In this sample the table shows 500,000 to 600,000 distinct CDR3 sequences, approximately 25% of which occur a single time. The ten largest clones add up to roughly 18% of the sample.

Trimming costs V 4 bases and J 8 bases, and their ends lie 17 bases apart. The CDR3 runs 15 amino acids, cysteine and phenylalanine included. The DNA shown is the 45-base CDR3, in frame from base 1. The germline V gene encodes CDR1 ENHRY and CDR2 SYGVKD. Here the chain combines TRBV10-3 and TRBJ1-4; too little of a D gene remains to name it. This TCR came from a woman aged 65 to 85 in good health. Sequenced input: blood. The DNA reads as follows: TGTGCCATCAGTGCCCTCGACCTTTCGGAGGAAAAACTGTTTTTT. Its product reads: CAISALDLSEEKLFF.